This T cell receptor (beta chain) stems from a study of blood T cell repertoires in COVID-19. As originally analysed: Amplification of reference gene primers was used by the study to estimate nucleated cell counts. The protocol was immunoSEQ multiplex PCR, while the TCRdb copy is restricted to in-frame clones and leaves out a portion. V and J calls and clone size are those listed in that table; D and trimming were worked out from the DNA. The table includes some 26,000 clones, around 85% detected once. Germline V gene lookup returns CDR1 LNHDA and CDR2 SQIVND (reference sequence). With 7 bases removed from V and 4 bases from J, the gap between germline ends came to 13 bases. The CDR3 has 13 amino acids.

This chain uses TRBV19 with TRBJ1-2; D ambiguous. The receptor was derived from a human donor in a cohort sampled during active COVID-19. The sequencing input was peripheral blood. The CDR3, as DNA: TGTGCCAGTATTTCCAGGCTCCCCTATGGCTACACCTTC. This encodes CASISRLPYGYTF.